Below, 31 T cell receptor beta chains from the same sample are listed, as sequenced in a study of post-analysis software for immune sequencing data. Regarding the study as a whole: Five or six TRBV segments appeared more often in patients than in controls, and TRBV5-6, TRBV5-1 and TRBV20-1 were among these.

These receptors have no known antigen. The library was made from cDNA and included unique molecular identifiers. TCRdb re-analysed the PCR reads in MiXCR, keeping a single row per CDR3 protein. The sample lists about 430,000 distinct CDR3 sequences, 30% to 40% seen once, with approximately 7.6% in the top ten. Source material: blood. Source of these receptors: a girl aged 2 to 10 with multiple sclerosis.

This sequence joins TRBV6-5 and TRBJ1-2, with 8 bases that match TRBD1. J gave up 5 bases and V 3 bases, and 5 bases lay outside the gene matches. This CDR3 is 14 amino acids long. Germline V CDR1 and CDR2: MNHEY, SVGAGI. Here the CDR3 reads CASSYVDRGYGYTF. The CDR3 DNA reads TGTGCCAGCAGTTATGTAGACAGGGGTTATGGCTACACCTTC.

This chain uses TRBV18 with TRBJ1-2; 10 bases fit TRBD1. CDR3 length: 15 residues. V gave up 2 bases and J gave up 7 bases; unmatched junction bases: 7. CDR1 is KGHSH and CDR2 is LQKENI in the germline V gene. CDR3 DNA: TGTGCCAGCTCACCAGGGGACAGGGGCCTTTCTGGCTACACCTTC. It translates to CASSPGDRGLSGYTF. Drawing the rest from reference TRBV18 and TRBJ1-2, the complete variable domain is NAGVMQNPRHLVRRRGQEARLRCSPMKGHSHVYWYRQLPEEGLKFMVYLQKENIIDESGMPKERFSAEFPKEGPSILRIQQVVRGDSAAYFCASSPGDRGLSGYTFGSGTRLTVV.

Here the CDR3 DNA reads TGTGCCAGCAGCGCTACCGGGACAGGGAGTGATGAGCAGTACTTC. This translates into CASSATGTGSDEQYF. The J gene is TRBJ2-5, the V gene TRBV7-3; 9 bases align to TRBD1. Germline values: CDR1 SGHTA, CDR2 FQGTGA. This CDR3 spans 15 amino acids. The junction had 15 bases not matched to a gene; V was cut back by 5 bases and J by 11 bases. The variable domain in full, with the rest retrieved from reference TRBV7-3 and TRBJ2-5, is GAGVSQTPSNKVTEKGKYVELRCDPISGHTALYWYRQSLGQGPEFLIYFQGTGAADDSGLPNDRFFAVRPEGSVSTLKIQRTERGDSAVYLCASSATGTGSDEQYFGPGTRLLVL.

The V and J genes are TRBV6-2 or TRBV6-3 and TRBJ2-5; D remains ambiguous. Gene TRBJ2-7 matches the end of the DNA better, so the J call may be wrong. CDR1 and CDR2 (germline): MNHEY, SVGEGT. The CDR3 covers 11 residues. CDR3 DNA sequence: TGTGCCAGCACCCTCCTCAACGAGCAGTACTTC. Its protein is CASTLLNEQYF.

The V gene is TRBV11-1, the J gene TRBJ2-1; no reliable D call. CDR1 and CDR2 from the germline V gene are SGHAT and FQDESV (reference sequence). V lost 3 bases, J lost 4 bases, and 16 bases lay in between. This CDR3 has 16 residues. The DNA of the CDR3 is TGTGCCAGCAGCTTCGGACGGTATTACTCTTACAATGAGCAGTTCTTC. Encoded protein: CASSFGRYYSYNEQFF.

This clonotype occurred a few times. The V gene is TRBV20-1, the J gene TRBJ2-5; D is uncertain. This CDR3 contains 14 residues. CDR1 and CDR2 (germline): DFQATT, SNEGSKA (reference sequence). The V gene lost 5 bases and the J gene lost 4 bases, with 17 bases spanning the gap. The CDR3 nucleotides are TGCAGTGCTCCCCGGCCCTACGGCCCAGAGACCCAGTACTTC. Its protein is CSAPRPYGPETQYF.

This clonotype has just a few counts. This CDR3 is CSARVHLDTDTQYF. The CDR3 nucleotides are TGCAGTGCTAGAGTCCACCTTGACACAGATACGCAGTATTTT. This chain connects TRBV20-1 to TRBJ2-3; unclear D gene. CDR1 DFQATT and CDR2 SNEGSKA come from the germline V gene (reference sequence). This CDR3 is built from 14 residues. Trimming stripped 1 base from V and 2 bases from J, with 10 bases between.

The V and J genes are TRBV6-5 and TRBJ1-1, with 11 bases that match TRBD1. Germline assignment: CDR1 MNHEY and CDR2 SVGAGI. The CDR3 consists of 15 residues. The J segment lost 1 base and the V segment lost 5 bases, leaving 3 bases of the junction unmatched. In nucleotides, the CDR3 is TGTGCCAGCAGTGAGGACAGGGGGCCGAACACTGAAGCTTTCTTT. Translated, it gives CASSEDRGPNTEAFF.

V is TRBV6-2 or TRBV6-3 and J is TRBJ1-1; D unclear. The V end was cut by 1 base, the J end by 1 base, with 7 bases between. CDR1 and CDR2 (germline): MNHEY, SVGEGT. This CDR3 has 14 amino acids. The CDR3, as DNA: TGTGCCAGCAGTTACTTTCCGCAGAACACTGAAGCTTTCTTT. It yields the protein CASSYFPQNTEAFF.

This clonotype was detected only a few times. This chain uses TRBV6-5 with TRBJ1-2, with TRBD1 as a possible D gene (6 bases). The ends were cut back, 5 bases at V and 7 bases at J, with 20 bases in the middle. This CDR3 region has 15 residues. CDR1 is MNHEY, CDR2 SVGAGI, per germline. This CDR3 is CASSPPGGARSGYTF. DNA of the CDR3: TGTGCCAGCAGTCCCCCGGGGGGGGCGCGTTCTGGCTACACCTTC.

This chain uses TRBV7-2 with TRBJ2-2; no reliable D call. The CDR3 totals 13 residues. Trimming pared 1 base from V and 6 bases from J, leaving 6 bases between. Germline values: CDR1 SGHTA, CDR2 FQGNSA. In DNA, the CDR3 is TGTGCCAGCAGCTTAGGCTTTGCCGGGGAGCTGTTTTTT. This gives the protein CASSLGFAGELFF.

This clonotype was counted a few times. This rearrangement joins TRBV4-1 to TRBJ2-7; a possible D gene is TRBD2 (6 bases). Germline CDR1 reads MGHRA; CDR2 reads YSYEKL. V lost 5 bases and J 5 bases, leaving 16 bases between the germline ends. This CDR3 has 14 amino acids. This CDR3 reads CASSYWGRGNEQYF. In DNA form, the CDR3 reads TGCGCCAGCAGCTACTGGGGCCGGGGGAACGAGCAGTACTTC.

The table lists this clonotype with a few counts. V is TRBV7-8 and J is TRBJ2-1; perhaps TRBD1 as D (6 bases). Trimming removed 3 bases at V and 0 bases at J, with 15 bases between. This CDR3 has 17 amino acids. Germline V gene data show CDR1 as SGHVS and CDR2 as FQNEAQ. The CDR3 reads CASSFFRAGDSYNEQFF. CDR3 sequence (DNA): TGTGCCAGCAGCTTCTTCCGTGCAGGGGACTCCTACAATGAGCAGTTCTTC.

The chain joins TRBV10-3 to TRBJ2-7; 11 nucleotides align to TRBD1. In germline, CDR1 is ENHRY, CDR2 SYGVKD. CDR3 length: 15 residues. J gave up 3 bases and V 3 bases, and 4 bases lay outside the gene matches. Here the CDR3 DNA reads TGTGCCATCAGTGAAGGGACAGGGGGTCTCTACGAGCAGTACTTC. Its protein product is CAISEGTGGLYEQYF.

The CDR3 nucleotides are TGTGCCAGCAGCTTTGTCGGCACGGCCAAGGATGGCTACACCTTC. It translates to CASSFVGTAKDGYTF. The chain employs TRBV7-7 and TRBJ1-2, with unresolved D. The germline V and J ends were trimmed by 3 bases and 6 bases, with 17 bases remaining between them. Germline V CDR1 and CDR2: SSHAT, FNYEAQ (reference sequence). The CDR3 extends over 15 amino acids.

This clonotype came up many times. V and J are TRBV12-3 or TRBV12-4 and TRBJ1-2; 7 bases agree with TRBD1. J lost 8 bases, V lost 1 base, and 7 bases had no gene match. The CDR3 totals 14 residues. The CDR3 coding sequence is TGTGCCAGCAGTTTAGAGGGGGCGCTTCGGGGCTACACCTTC. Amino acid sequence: CASSLEGALRGYTF.

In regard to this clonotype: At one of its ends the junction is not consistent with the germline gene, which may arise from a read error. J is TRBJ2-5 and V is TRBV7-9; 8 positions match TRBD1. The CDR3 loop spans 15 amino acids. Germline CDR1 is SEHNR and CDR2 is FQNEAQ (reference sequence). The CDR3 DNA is TGTGCCGGCAGCTTACTTGCCAGGGGGCGAGAGACCCAGTACTTC. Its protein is CAGSLLARGRETQYF.

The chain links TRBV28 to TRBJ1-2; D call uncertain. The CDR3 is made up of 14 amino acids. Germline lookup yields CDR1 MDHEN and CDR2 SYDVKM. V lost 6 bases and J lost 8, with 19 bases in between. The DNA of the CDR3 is TGTGCCAGCAGCCTACCCCTACTCGGCGGGGGCTACACCTTC. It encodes CASSLPLLGGGYTF.

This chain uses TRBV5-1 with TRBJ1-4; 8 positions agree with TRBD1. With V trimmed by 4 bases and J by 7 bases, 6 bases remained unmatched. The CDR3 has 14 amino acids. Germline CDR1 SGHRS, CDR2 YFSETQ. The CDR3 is CASSPGQGPEKLFF. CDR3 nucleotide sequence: TGCGCCAGCAGCCCTGGACAGGGACCTGAAAAACTGTTTTTT.

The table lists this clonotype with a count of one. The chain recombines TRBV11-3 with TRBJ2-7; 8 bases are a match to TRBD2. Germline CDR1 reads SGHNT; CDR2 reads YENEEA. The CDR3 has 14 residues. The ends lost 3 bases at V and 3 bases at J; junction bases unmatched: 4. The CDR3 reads CASSFSGNLYEQYF. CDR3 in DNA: TGTGCCAGCAGCTTTAGCGGGAATCTCTACGAGCAGTACTTC.

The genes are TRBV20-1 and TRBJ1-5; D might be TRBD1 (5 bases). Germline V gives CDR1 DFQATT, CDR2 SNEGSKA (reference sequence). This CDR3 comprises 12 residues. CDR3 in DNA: TGCAGCGCGGGGCAGCCCGATCAGCCCCAGCATTTT. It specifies CSAGQPDQPQHF.

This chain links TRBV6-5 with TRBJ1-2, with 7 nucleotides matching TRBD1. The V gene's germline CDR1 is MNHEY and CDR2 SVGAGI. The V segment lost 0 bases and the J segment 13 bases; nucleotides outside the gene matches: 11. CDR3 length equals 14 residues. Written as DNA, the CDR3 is TGTGCCAGCAGTTACTCGGGCCCCCTAGGGGGCACCACCTTC. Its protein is CASSYSGPLGGTTF.

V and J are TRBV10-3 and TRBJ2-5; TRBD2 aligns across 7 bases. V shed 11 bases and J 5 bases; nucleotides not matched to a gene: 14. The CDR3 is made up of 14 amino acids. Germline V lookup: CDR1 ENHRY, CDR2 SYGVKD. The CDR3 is CASRKGNGRETQYF. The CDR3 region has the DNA TGTGCCTCTCGGAAGGGAAACGGGAGGGAGACCCAGTACTTC.

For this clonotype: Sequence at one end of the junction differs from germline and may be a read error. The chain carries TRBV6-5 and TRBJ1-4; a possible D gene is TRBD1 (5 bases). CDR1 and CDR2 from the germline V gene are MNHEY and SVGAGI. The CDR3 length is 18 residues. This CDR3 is CASSYSTTGVATNEKRFF. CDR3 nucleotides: TGTGCCAGCAGTTACTCAACCACAGGAGTTGCAACTAATGAAAAACGGTTTTTT.

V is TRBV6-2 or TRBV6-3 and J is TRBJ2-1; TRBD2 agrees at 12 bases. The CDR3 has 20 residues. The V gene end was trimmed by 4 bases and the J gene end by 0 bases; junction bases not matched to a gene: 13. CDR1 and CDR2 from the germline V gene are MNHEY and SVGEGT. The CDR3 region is CASSWSNLAGGRNSYNEQFF. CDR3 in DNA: TGTGCCAGCAGTTGGAGTAACCTAGCGGGAGGGCGTAACTCCTACAATGAGCAGTTCTTC.

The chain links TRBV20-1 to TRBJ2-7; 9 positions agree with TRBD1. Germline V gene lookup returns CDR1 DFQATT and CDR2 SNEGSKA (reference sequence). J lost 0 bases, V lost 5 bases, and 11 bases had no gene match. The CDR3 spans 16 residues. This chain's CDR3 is CSAPKSGQGSSYEQYF. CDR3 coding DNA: TGCAGTGCTCCAAAATCGGGACAGGGCAGCTCCTACGAGCAGTACTTC.

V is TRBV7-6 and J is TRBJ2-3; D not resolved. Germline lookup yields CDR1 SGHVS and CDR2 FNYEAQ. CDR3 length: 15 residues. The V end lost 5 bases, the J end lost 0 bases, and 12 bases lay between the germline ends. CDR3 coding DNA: TGTGCCAGCAGCCGTTACCAGACTAGCACAGATACGCAGTATTTT. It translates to CASSRYQTSTDTQYF.

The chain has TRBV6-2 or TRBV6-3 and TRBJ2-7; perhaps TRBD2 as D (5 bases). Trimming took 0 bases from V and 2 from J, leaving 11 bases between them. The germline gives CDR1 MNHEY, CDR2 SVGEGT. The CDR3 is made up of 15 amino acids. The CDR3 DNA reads TGTGCCAGCAGTTACTCGAGGGAAGCACCCTACGAGCAGTACTTC. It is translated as CASSYSREAPYEQYF.

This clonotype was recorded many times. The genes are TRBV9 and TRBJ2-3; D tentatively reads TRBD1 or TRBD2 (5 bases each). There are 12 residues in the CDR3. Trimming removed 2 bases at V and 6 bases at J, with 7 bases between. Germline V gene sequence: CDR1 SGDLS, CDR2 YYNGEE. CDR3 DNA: TGTGCCAGCAGCGTCTGGGGGGATACGCAGTATTTT. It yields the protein CASSVWGDTQYF.

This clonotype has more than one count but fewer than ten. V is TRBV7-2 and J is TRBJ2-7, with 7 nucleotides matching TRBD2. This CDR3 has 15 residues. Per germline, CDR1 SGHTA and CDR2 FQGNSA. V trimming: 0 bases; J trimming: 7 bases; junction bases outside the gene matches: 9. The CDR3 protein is CASSLAVGSGWEQYF. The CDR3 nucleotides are TGTGCCAGCAGCTTAGCGGTCGGTAGCGGGTGGGAGCAGTACTTC.

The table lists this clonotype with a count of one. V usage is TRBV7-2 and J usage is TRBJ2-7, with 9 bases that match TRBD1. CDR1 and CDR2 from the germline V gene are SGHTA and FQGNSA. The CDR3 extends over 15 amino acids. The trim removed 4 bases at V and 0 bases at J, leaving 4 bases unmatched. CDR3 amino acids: CASSSRDRASYEQYF. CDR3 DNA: TGTGCCAGCAGCTCCCGGGACAGGGCCTCCTACGAGCAGTACTTC.